Here is one T cell receptor beta chain with its context. The sample comes from a study of control samples from healthy donors and cancer patients. V gave up 1 base and J gave up 0 bases, with 9 bases separating them. In germline, CDR1 is LNHDA, CDR2 SQIVND (reference sequence). This CDR3 is 15 amino acids long. The protocol was immunoSEQ multiplex PCR, while the TCRdb copy is restricted to in-frame clones and leaves out a portion. Of 170,000 or so clones in the sample, roughly 94% were seen once. The chain uses TRBV19 and TRBJ1-1; D gene uncertain. The sequencing sample was made of blood. The TCR sequence derives from a woman aged 18-29 years in good health. The CDR3 nucleotides read TGTGCCAGTAGTATAGGCCGAACCTTGAACACTGAAGCTTTCTTT. Its translation is CASSIGRTLNTEAFF.